Below, one T cell receptor (beta chain) is given with its context. This CDR3 comprises 15 residues. The V gene's germline CDR1 is SGHRS and CDR2 YFSETQ. The V gene end was trimmed by 3 bases and the J gene end by 5 bases; junction bases not matched to a gene: 6. These data are taken from a study of blood T cells in healthy people across ages. A sample-barcoded 5' primer and a J-beta primer mix were used in a second PCR of roughly 6 to 11 cycles. TCRdb re-derived calls from the 5' RACE reads in MiXCR, one entry per CDR3 protein. The sample contains around 780,000 distinct CDR3 sequences, 25% to 30% of which appear only once. These data are also associated with another study on T cells of mothers and their children.

The chain has TRBV5-1 and TRBJ2-5; 11 bases match TRBD2. This clonotype originated in a boy aged 5-17 years in good health. Sequenced input: blood. The CDR3, as DNA: TGCGCCAGCAGCTCGACTAGCGGGGTGGCGGAGACCCAGTACTTC. Its protein is CASSSTSGVAETQYF.